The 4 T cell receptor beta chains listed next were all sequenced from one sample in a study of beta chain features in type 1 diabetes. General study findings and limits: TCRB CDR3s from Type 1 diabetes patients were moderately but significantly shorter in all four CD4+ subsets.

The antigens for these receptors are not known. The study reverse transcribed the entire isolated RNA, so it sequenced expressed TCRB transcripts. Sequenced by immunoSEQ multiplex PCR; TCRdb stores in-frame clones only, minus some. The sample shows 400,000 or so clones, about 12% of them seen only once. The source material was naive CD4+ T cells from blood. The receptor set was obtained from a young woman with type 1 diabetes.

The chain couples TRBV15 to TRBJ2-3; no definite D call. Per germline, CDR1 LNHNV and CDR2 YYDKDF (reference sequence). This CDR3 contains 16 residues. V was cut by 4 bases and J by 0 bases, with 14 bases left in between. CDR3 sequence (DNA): TGTGCCACCAGCACAAGACTTTCCAAGAGCACAGATACGCAGTATTTT. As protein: CATSTRLSKSTDTQYF.

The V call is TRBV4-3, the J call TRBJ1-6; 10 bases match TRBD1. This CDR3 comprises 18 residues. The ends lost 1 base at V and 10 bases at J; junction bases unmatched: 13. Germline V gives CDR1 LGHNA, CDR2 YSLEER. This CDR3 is CASSQAAGTGDQGSPLHF. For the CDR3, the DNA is TGCGCCAGCAGCCAAGCGGCCGGGACAGGGGATCAGGGCTCACCCCTCCACTTT.

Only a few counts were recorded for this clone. Here the CDR3 DNA reads TGTGCCTCGGGAGTTGAGCAGTTCTTC. Its translation: CASGVEQFF. This chain connects TRBV2 to TRBJ2-1; maybe TRBD2 (6 bases). The CDR3 has 9 amino acids. From germline, CDR1 is SNHLY and CDR2 FYNNEI. The V gene lost 11 bases and the J gene lost 9 bases, with 8 bases spanning the gap. The complete variable domain, with remaining parts taken from reference TRBV2 and TRBJ2-1, reads EPEVTQTPSHQVTQMGQEVILRCVPISNHLYFYWYRQILGQKVEFLVSFYNNEISEKSEIFDDQFSVERPDGSNFTLKIRSTKLEDSAMYFCASGVEQFFGPGTRLTVL.

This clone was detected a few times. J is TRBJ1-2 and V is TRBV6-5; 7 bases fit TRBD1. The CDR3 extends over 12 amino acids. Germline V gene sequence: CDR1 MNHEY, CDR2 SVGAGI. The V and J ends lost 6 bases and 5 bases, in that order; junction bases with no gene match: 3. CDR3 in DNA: TGTGCCAGCAGCCCGGGACAGTATGGCTACACCTTC. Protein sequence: CASSPGQYGYTF.